Shown below are 21 T cell receptor beta chains from a single sample sequenced in a study of T cell clonality in common variable immunodeficiency. Some clones are missing from TCRdb's copy, which holds only in-frame ones; the method was immunoSEQ multiplex PCR. Captured here are about 35,000 clones, none seen once; the top ten comprise 2.5% to 3%. Sequenced input: peripheral blood mononuclear cells. These receptors were collected from a person aged 18 to 70 in good health.

This clone was detected ten times or more. With the read ending 3 residues before the CDR3 end, the germline J gene is used to fill in that end. The J gene is TRBJ1-1, the V gene TRBV20-1, with a possible D match to TRBD1 (6 bases). The germline V and J ends were trimmed by 6 bases and 3 bases, with 14 bases remaining between them. The CDR3 runs to 13 residues. Per germline, CDR1 DFQATT and CDR2 SNEGSKA (reference sequence). CDR3 DNA, as far as it was read: TGCAGTGCGGTTAAACAGGGTTACACTGAA. This sequence encodes CSAVKQGYTE. The entire CDR3 reads CSAVKQGYTEAFF.

This clone was detected many times. The read ends 3 residues shy of where the CDR3 ends; the end is completed using the germline J gene. The V call is TRBV2, the J call TRBJ2-1, with 8 nucleotides matching TRBD2. Germline V gene data show CDR1 as SNHLY and CDR2 as FYNNEI. V was clipped by 2 bases and J by 3 bases; unmatched bases: 9. This CDR3 contains 17 residues. The CDR3 spells CASSELNPGGYYNEQFF. The sequenced CDR3 bases are TGTGCCAGCAGTGAATTGAACCCGGGGGGGTACTACAATGAG.

In this sample, this clone turned up a few times. The read comes to an end 3 residues before the CDR3 does, leaving the germline J gene to fill in the end. V is TRBV7-9 and J is TRBJ2-5, with a tentative D call TRBD2 (7 bases). This CDR3 comprises 15 residues. The V gene lost 2 bases and the J gene lost 5 bases, with 15 bases spanning the gap. Germline lookup yields CDR1 SEHNR and CDR2 FQNEAQ (reference sequence). CDR3 residues: CASSLSGGAGETQYF. The covered CDR3 bases are TGTGCCAGCAGCTTATCGGGGGGCGCGGGGGAGACC.

A word on this clone: The missing CDR3 end, 3 residues past where the read stops, is filled in from the germline J gene. The same CDR3 is also encoded by other DNA sequences in this sample. The chain recombines TRBV2 with TRBJ2-5; D unresolved. V was cut by 6 bases and J by 1 base, with 15 bases left in between. The CDR3 is 15 residues long. Germline V lookup: CDR1 SNHLY, CDR2 FYNNEI. The CDR3 DNA, read in part, is TGTGCCAGCAGCCCTCTTGGCATGGTCCAAGAGACC. Encoded protein: CASSPLGMVQET. The entire CDR3 reads CASSPLGMVQETQYF.

This clone was seen ten or more times. With the read ending 3 residues before the CDR3 end, the germline J gene is used to fill in that end. This rearrangement joins TRBV7-7 to TRBJ2-2, with a tentative D call TRBD2 (6 bases). V lost 1 base and J 6 bases, leaving 9 bases between the germline ends. CDR1 SSHAT and CDR2 FNYEAQ come from the germline V gene (reference sequence). The CDR3 length is 14 residues. CDR3 DNA (partial): TGTGCCAGCAGCTTAGGACTAGATTCCGGGGAG. This translates into CASSLGLDSGE. The entire CDR3 protein is CASSLGLDSGELFF.

This clone has at least ten counts. The observed sequence ends 3 residues before the CDR3 terminus, with the missing tail filled in from the germline J gene. The J gene is TRBJ2-3, the V gene TRBV19; a weak D match, TRBD2 (6 bases). The V end was cut by 10 bases, the J end by 4 bases, with 18 bases between. There are 14 residues in the CDR3. Germline V lookup: CDR1 LNHDA, CDR2 SQIVND (reference sequence). This chain's CDR3 is CATTGTATADTQYF. The DNA read from the CDR3 is TGTGCCACTACCGGGACTGCTACGGCAGATACG.

This clone was seen at least ten times. Read data end 3 residues before the CDR3 end; the end is taken from the germline J gene. The chain couples TRBV28 to TRBJ2-6; TRBD1 is a possible D gene (5 bases). CDR1 is MDHEN, CDR2 SYDVKM, per germline. This CDR3 spans 15 amino acids. V lost 8 bases and J 0 bases, leaving 11 bases between the germline ends. The part of the CDR3 DNA that was read is TGTGCCAGCTTCGGACAAACCTCTGGGGCCAACGTC. It specifies CASFGQTSGANV. The entire CDR3 protein reads CASFGQTSGANVLTF.

This clone occurred many times. The read finishes 3 residues shy of the CDR3 end, and the germline J gene is used to complete it. The V call is TRBV28, the J call TRBJ2-6; 7 bases fit TRBD1. Germline CDR1 and CDR2: MDHEN and SYDVKM. The CDR3 extends over 14 amino acids. After removal of 7 bases from V and 2 bases from J, the junction contained 2 bases not matched to a gene. The CDR3 DNA, read in part, is TGTGCCAGCAACACAGGGGCTGGGGCCAACGTC. Translation gives CASNTGAGANV. In full, the CDR3 is CASNTGAGANVLTF.

The CDR3 bases that were read are TGCGCCAGCAGCTCTGGACTAGCGGGAGGGAGGGATACG. It is translated as CASSSGLAGGRDT. The entire CDR3 reads CASSSGLAGGRDTQYF. The chain carries TRBV5-1 and TRBJ2-3; the match to TRBD2 covers 15 bases. The read falls 3 residues short of the CDR3 end, and the missing part is taken from the germline J gene. The V and J ends lost 3 bases and 6 bases, in that order; junction bases with no gene match: 5. Germline CDR1 and CDR2: SGHRS and YFSETQ. This CDR3 region has 16 residues.

In its sample, this clone was seen a few times. The sequenced part of the CDR3 DNA is TGTGCCAGCAGCGGTACGGACAGGGGCCACGAG. Protein: CASSGTDRGHE. The entire CDR3 sequence reads CASSGTDRGHEQYF. J is TRBJ2-7 and V is TRBV2; 9 nucleotides match TRBD1. The missing CDR3 end, 3 residues past where the read stops, is filled in from the germline J gene. Germline CDR1 is SNHLY and CDR2 is FYNNEI. CDR3 size: 14 residues. With V trimmed by 6 bases and J by 5 bases, 8 bases remained unmatched.

In this sample, this clone turned up many times. Coverage ceases 3 residues before the CDR3 finishes, and the germline J gene fills in the end. The V gene is TRBV19, the J gene TRBJ2-7, with 8 bases identical to TRBD1. Germline V CDR1 and CDR2: LNHDA, SQIVND (reference sequence). The CDR3 consists of 14 residues. The J segment lost 2 bases and the V segment lost 2 bases, leaving 2 bases of the junction unmatched. CDR3 bases read: TGTGCCAGTAGTATACCGGGACAGGCCTACGAG. Amino acids: CASSIPGQAYE. The entire CDR3 sequence reads CASSIPGQAYEQYF. Complete variable domain (other parts from reference TRBV19 and TRBJ2-7): DGGITQSPKYLFRKEGQNVTLSCEQNLNHDAMYWYRQDPGQGLRLIYYSQIVNDFQKGDIAEGYSVSREKKESFPLTVTSAQKNPTAFYLCASSIPGQAYEQYFGPGTRLTVT.

This clone was recorded at least ten times. The read ends 3 residues early relative to the CDR3; the germline J gene fills the gap. J is TRBJ2-5 and V is TRBV10-3, with 15 positions matching TRBD2. V lost 7 bases and J lost 5; bases outside the gene matches: 5. Germline CDR1 is ENHRY and CDR2 is SYGVKD. The CDR3 is 15 residues long. The CDR3 is CAIIGTSGRRETQYF. The sequenced part of the CDR3 DNA is TGTGCCATCATCGGGACTAGCGGGAGGAGGGAGACC.

Regarding this clone: The read stops 3 residues short of the end of the CDR3; the missing end is completed from the germline J gene. The chain has TRBV20-1 and TRBJ2-3; 8 nucleotides align to TRBD2. The CDR3 has 15 residues. Germline CDR1 DFQATT, CDR2 SNEGSKA (reference sequence). CDR3 amino acids: CSALDMREEVETQYF. CDR3 DNA (partial): TGCAGTGCCCTGGATATGCGGGAGGAGGTGGAGACG.

This clone was seen at least ten times. The read terminates 3 residues before the CDR3 end, so the remaining end is supplied by the germline J gene. The chain combines TRBV6-2 or TRBV6-3 with TRBJ2-1; 13 positions match TRBD2. The CDR3 sequence is 14 residues long. Germline CDR1 is MNHEY and CDR2 is SVGEGT. The V segment lost 9 bases and the J segment 8 bases; nucleotides outside the gene matches: 7. The sequenced part of the CDR3 DNA is TGTGCCAGTCGGAGGACTAGCGGGAGCTATGAG. Translation gives CASRRTSGSYE. The CDR3 in its entirety is CASRRTSGSYEQFF.

This clone was seen many times. The read falls 3 residues short of the CDR3 end, and the missing part is taken from the germline J gene. The chain is built from TRBV14 and TRBJ2-3; no clear D gene. Trimming pared 2 bases from V and 0 bases from J, leaving 9 bases between. The CDR3 is 15 residues long. In germline, CDR1 is SGHDN, CDR2 FVKESK. The sequenced CDR3 bases are TGTGCCAGCAGCCAAACTACACGAAGCACAGATACG. Its translation is CASSQTTRSTDT. The whole CDR3 protein is CASSQTTRSTDTQYF.

About this clone itself: Sequencing ends 3 residues short of the CDR3 end; the germline J gene provides the rest. The chain couples TRBV20-1 to TRBJ2-7, with TRBD2 as a possible D gene (6 bases). V shed 1 base and J shed 0 bases, with 16 bases lying between them. The CDR3 totals 16 residues. Germline CDR1 DFQATT, CDR2 SNEGSKA (reference sequence). The chain's CDR3 is CSARGWNGGPSYEQYF. The DNA read from the CDR3 is TGCAGTGCTAGAGGGTGGAACGGGGGTCCCTCCTACGAG.

Relative to its sample, this clone is medium-sized. The CDR3 is cut off 3 residues early in the read; its end comes from the germline J gene. This rearrangement joins TRBV20-1 to TRBJ2-3; D assignment may be TRBD1 or TRBD2 (6 bases each). V gave up 5 bases and J gave up 4 bases, with 13 bases separating them. Germline V gene sequence: CDR1 DFQATT, CDR2 SNEGSKA (reference sequence). The CDR3 has 13 residues. This CDR3 reads CSALTGGADTQYF. Incomplete CDR3 DNA: TGCAGTGCTCTGACAGGAGGGGCAGATACG.

This clone was seen only a few times. The read terminates 3 residues ahead of where the CDR3 ends, so the germline J gene completes it. The V and J genes are TRBV30 and TRBJ1-2; possible D gene TRBD1, 6 bases. CDR1 is GTSNPN and CDR2 is SVGIG in the germline V gene (reference sequence). There are 14 residues in the CDR3. The CDR3 is CAWRPPGRGYDYTF. Incomplete CDR3 DNA: TGTGCCTGGAGGCCTCCAGGGAGGGGGTACGAC.

This clone was found many times. From the germline J gene comes the end of the CDR3, since the read stops 3 residues before it. The V gene is TRBV5-1, the J gene TRBJ1-1; maybe TRBD1 (5 bases). This CDR3 is 14 amino acids long. V was clipped by 1 base and J by 1 base, with 8 bases between them. Germline V CDR1 and CDR2: SGHRS, YFSETQ. The CDR3 loop is CASSLNGGNTEAFF. CDR3 bases read: TGCGCCAGCAGCTTGAACGGGGGGAACACTGAA. Full variable domain (outside the CDR3, taken from reference TRBV5-1 and TRBJ1-1): KAGVTQTPRYLIKTRGQQVTLSCSPISGHRSVSWYQQTPGQGLQFLFEYFSETQRNKGNFPGRFSGRQFSNSRSEMNVSTLELGDSALYLCASSLNGGNTEAFFGQGTRLTVV.

This clone was recorded many times. The CDR3 end is not reached by the read, which stops 3 residues before it; the germline J gene fills it in. The rearrangement joins TRBV20-1 to TRBJ2-2; 8 positions match TRBD1. The CDR3 loop spans 13 amino acids. CDR1 and CDR2 (germline): DFQATT, SNEGSKA (reference sequence). V was clipped by 5 bases and J by 9 bases; unmatched bases: 8. CDR3 bases read: TGCAGTGCTCGTGGACAGGGCCACAGGGAG. It specifies CSARGQGHRE. The full CDR3 protein reads CSARGQGHRELFF.

This clone was seen at least ten times. CDR3 DNA, as far as it was read: TGTGCCAGTAGTAGCGGAGGGGCTCCTGAG. Encoded protein: CASSSGGAPE. The whole CDR3 protein reads CASSSGGAPEQFF. V gene TRBV19 combines with J gene TRBJ2-1; TRBD2 is a possible D gene (6 bases). The read gets to within 3 residues of the CDR3 end, and the germline J gene fills in the rest. V gave up 4 bases and J gave up 9 bases, with 13 bases separating them. Germline assignment: CDR1 LNHDA and CDR2 SQIVND (reference sequence). The CDR3 extends over 13 amino acids.